This T cell receptor beta chain is from a study of T cells in Graves' hyperthyroidism and ophthalmopathy. Notes on the study in general: Peripheral blood also featured most of the thyroid clonotypes expanded above 0.001.

Researchers amplified the TCR beta CDR3 regions from RNA transcripts. TCR CDR3 regions were first amplified by RT-PCR with HTBI primers. TCRdb re-called the multiplex PCR reads with MiXCR, one entry per CDR3 protein. The repertoire holds a few hundred thousand distinct CDR3 sequences, with around 42% as singletons. This clonotype was seen at least ten times. Its antigen is as yet unknown. Exclusion of a patient resulted from uncontrolled infection, other autoimmune disease, pregnancy or lactation. This receptor was identified in a woman between 18 and 29 years old with Graves' hyperthyroidism. The sequencing sample was made of peripheral blood or thyroid tissue (not recorded which).

CDR3 loop: CSARVPLANYGYTF. DNA for the CDR3: TGCAGTGCTAGAGTCCCCTTAGCTAACTATGGCTACACCTTC. The V and J genes are TRBV20-1 and TRBJ1-2; D is uncertain. The germline V and J ends were trimmed by 1 base and 0 bases, with 9 bases remaining between them. The CDR3 is 14 residues long. CDR1 and CDR2 (germline): DFQATT, SNEGSKA (reference sequence).